This passage covers 10 T cell receptor beta chains from one sample sequenced in a study of cytomegalovirus exposure and HLA in healthy donors. PCR involved 60 Vbeta and 13 Jbeta primers. This table comes from immunoSEQ multiplex PCR, and its TCRdb copy is limited to in-frame clones, with some not included. Of under 200,000 clones detected, 65% to 90% appear once; the ten largest clones hold about 2%. Sequenced material: PBMCs. The receptors were sampled from a woman between 18 and 29 years old in good health and CMV-seronegative.

This chain connects TRBV28 to TRBJ1-1; 7 bases are shared with TRBD1. The CDR3 has 13 amino acids. Trimming removed 6 bases from V and 3 bases from J; junction bases left unmatched: 4. Germline V lookup: CDR1 MDHEN, CDR2 SYDVKM. DNA of the CDR3: TGTGCCAGCAGGCCGGGACAGCACACTGAAGCTTTCTTT. Translated: CASRPGQHTEAFF.

The rearrangement joins TRBV19 to TRBJ2-5; tentatively, D is TRBD1 (6 bases). This CDR3 has 16 amino acids. Germline CDR1 is LNHDA and CDR2 is SQIVND (reference sequence). The V end was cut by 5 bases, the J end by 5 bases, with 21 bases between. CDR3 region: CASSPQLEGVGETQYF. For the CDR3, the DNA is TGTGCCAGTAGTCCCCAGCTTGAGGGGGTGGGGGAGACCCAGTACTTC.

The gene calls are TRBV7-9 and TRBJ2-7; perhaps TRBD1 as D (5 bases). V was pared by 1 base and J by 6 bases, with 7 bases between. The CDR3 length is 12 residues. Germline lookup yields CDR1 SEHNR and CDR2 FQNEAQ (reference sequence). As DNA, the CDR3 is TGTGCCAGCAGCTTAGGAAGGGGCGAGCAGTACTTC. Its translation: CASSLGRGEQYF.

V and J are TRBV28 and TRBJ1-2; D unresolved. Germline values: CDR1 MDHEN, CDR2 SYDVKM. The CDR3 contains 13 residues. Deletions cut 7 bases from V and 2 bases from J, with 11 bases between. CDR3: CASTLGPNYGYTF. The CDR3 bases are TGTGCCAGCACCCTAGGCCCAAACTATGGCTACACCTTC.

V usage is TRBV29-1 and J usage is TRBJ1-1; 8 nucleotides align to TRBD1. The length of the CDR3 is 13 residues. J lost 0 bases, V lost 7 bases, and 4 bases had no gene match. Germline V gene lookup returns CDR1 SQVTM and CDR2 ANQGSEA. The CDR3: CSAGGRMNTEAFF. CDR3 nucleotides: TGCAGCGCAGGGGGCCGAATGAACACTGAAGCTTTCTTT. The variable domain in full, completed from reference TRBV29-1 and TRBJ1-1, reads SAVISQKPSRDICQRGTSLTIQCQVDSQVTMMFWYRQQPGQSLTLIATANQGSEATYESGFVIDKFPISRPNLTFSTLTVSNMSPEDSSIYLCSAGGRMNTEAFFGQGTRLTVV.

The rearrangement links TRBV6-1 to TRBJ1-4; TRBD1 aligns across 8 bases. The length of the CDR3 is 14 residues. The V segment lost 2 bases and the J segment 5 bases; nucleotides outside the gene matches: 1. Per germline, CDR1 MNHNS and CDR2 SASEGT. CDR3 loop: CASSERTGNEKLFF. CDR3 DNA: TGTGCCAGCAGTGAAAGGACAGGGAATGAAAAACTGTTTTTT.

This chain links TRBV7-2 with TRBJ1-1, with TRBD1 matching over 7 bases. This CDR3 has 15 residues. Trimming removed 1 base from V and 1 base from J; junction bases left unmatched: 3. Germline V gene data show CDR1 as SGHTA and CDR2 as FQGNSA. CDR3: CASSLVGTANTEAFF. CDR3 sequence (DNA): TGTGCCAGCAGCTTAGTGGGGACAGCGAACACTGAAGCTTTCTTT.

Only one count was recorded for this clone. Relative to the germline gene, one junction end is altered; a read error may explain this. The rearrangement joins TRBV7-9 to TRBJ2-2; possibly TRBD2 for D (5 bases). The CDR3 has 12 amino acids. Germline values: CDR1 SEHNR, CDR2 FQNEAQ (reference sequence). The CDR3 DNA reads as TGTTCCAGCAGCCGGGAAACCGGGGAGCTGTTTTTT. Translated: CSSSRETGELFF.

This chain connects TRBV6-1 to TRBJ2-5, with TRBD1 as a possible D gene (5 bases). The J call may be in error: the DNA end matches TRBJ2-7 better. This CDR3 has 12 amino acids. The V gene's germline CDR1 is MNHNS and CDR2 SASEGT. The CDR3 bases are TGTGCCAGCAGTGCCCAGGGTTACGAGCAGTACTTC. It yields the protein CASSAQGYEQYF.

J is TRBJ1-4 and V is TRBV10-3; 11 nucleotides align to TRBD1. After removal of 2 bases from V and 8 bases from J, the junction contained 7 bases not matched to a gene. Germline loops: CDR1 ENHRY, CDR2 SYGVKD. CDR3 size: 16 residues. CDR3 in DNA: TGTGCCATCAGTGAGACTCCGGGACAGGGGGAGGAAAAACTGTTTTTT. This gives the protein CAISETPGQGEEKLFF.